This TCR beta chain was retrieved from a study of shared clonotypes between healthy human individuals. The overall study: A donor's plate count was three for CD4 naive and three for CD4 memory; CD8 naive had two and CD8 memory one.

Libraries were prepared by immunoSEQ multiplex PCR; TCRdb keeps only in-frame clonotypes and omits some of them. The sample lists some 690,000 clones, around 90% occurring once. The V end was cut by 3 bases, the J end by 6 bases, with 7 bases between. CDR3 length: 11 amino acids. The germline gives CDR1 SQVTM, CDR2 ANQGSEA. This TCR came from a man younger than 35 in good health. Some clones in this sample may be carry-over from other donors' samples. What was sequenced was memory CD8+ T cells from PBMCs. Subset defined: CD45RO+ cells pooled with CCR7-negative TemRA cells. This chain joins TRBV29-1 and TRBJ2-3, with D perhaps TRBD1 or TRBD2 (5 bases each). This CDR3 is CSVDREDTQYF. For the CDR3, the DNA is TGCAGCGTTGACAGGGAGGATACGCAGTATTTT.